The entry below describes one TCR beta chain. Its antigen is as yet unknown. Constant-region reverse primers amplified full-length variable regions, followed by semi-nested Nested Universal Primer A PCR. TCRdb re-called the 5' RACE reads through MiXCR, storing one row per CDR3 protein. The sample lists tens of thousands of distinct CDR3 sequences, 28% occurring once. Study-level points and caveats: The larger cohort examined one V-J beta rearrangement, not whole repertoires. Tumor memory CD4+ T cell TCR gene usage was found to cluster with blood and lymph node memory CD4+ cells and with lymph node naive CD4+ cells. Tumor Tregs overlapped most with tumor, then blood, naive CD4+ cells.

V shed 0 bases and J shed 7 bases, with 4 bases lying between them. The V gene's germline CDR1 is SGHTA and CDR2 FQGNSA. This CDR3 spans 12 amino acids. The source is a female donor with breast cancer. The sample consisted of tumor-infiltrating memory CD4+ T cells sorted from the breast tumor. Subset reported: memory CD4+ T cells, CD4+CD45RO+CD25-. The J gene is TRBJ2-1, the V gene TRBV7-2; D is unresolved. The DNA of the CDR3 is TGTGCCAGCAGCTTAGCCTGGAATGAGCAGTTCTTC. Translated: CASSLAWNEQFF. The entire variable domain, with the rest obtained from reference TRBV7-2 and TRBJ2-1, is as follows: GAGVSQSPSNKVTEKGKDVELRCDPISGHTALYWYRQSLGQGLEFLIYFQGNSAPDKSGLPSDRFSAERTGGSVSTLTIQRTQQEDSAVYLCASSLAWNEQFFGPGTRLTVL.